These T cell receptor beta chains were read from a single sample in a study of Graves' ophthalmopathy and Graves' hyperthyroidism. TCRdb reprocessed the multiplex PCR reads via MiXCR and lists one record per CDR3 protein. The sample yields 500,000 to 800,000 distinct CDR3 sequences, just over 40% seen once. Sequences were obtained from peripheral blood. These receptors all come from an adult man with Graves' ophthalmopathy. CDR3s include the opening cysteine and the closing phenylalanine or tryptophan. D genes are given only for firm matches. The size field is filled for only some rows; it gives once, few, many or a size class.

j_call d_call v_call clone_size cdr3_aa cdr3_nt
TRBJ1-4 . TRBV2 . CASSGTGRYEKLFF TGTGCCAGCAGTGGTACAGGGAGGTACGAAAAACTGTTTTTT
TRBJ1-5 . TRBV19 . CASSPQGEGRRRDQPQHF TGTGCCAGTAGCCCCCAGGGCGAGGGTCGCAGGAGGGATCAGCCCCAGCATTTT
TRBJ1-4 TRBD1 TRBV2 once CTSMTGGATNEKLFF TGTACCAGCATGACAGGGGGAGCAACTAATGAAAAACTGTTTTTT
TRBJ2-7 . TRBV4-2 few CASSQVGGDAYEQYF TGTGCCAGCAGCCAAGTTGGCGGAGATGCCTACGAGCAGTACTTC
TRBJ1-6 . TRBV7-9 . CASSQANNSPLHF TGTGCCAGCAGTCAGGCTAATAATTCACCCCTCCACTTT
TRBJ2-6 . TRBV10-2 . CASSEEGGFPLGANVLTF TGCGCCAGCAGTGAAGAGGGGGGCTTTCCCCTCGGGGCCAACGTCCTGACTTTC
TRBJ2-1 TRBD2 TRBV7-2 . CASSPPGLAGNEQFF TGTGCCAGCAGCCCTCCGGGACTAGCGGGGAATGAGCAGTTCTTC
TRBJ2-3 TRBD2 TRBV25-1 . CASTKSGSRSDTQYF TGTGCCAGCACAAAGAGCGGGAGCAGGTCAGATACGCAGTATTTT
TRBJ2-5 TRBD2 TRBV7-2 . CASSLARLAGAWAQYF TGTGCCAGCAGCTTAGCGAGACTAGCCGGGGCCTGGGCCCAGTACTTC
TRBJ1-3 . TRBV7-8 many CASSLRRSSASGNTIYF TGTGCCAGCAGCTTAAGGAGGTCAAGTGCGTCTGGAAACACCATATATTTT
TRBJ2-5 . TRBV29-1 . CSVGGDSRPQYF TGCAGCGTAGGAGGGGACTCGAGGCCACAGTACTTC
TRBJ2-2 . TRBV12-3/TRBV12-4 . CASSLMDGELFF TGTGCCAGCAGTTTAATGGATGGGGAGCTGTTTTTT
TRBJ1-5 TRBD1 TRBV9 . CASSVGTGGGETQHF TGTGCCAGCAGCGTGGGGACAGGGGGGGGGGAGACCCAGCATTTT
TRBJ1-3 . TRBV29-1 . CSVSPGLDYGYTIYF TGCAGCGTATCCCCTGGGCTTGACTATGGCTACACCATATATTTT
TRBJ2-2 . TRBV7-2 . CASSLGRGAPSSRELFF TGTGCCAGCAGCCTAGGGCGAGGGGCCCCCAGCAGCAGGGAGCTGTTTTTT
TRBJ2-7 . TRBV10-3 few CASSDNTGIYEQYF TGTGCCAGCAGTGATAATACGGGAATCTACGAGCAGTACTTC
TRBJ2-7 . TRBV2 many CASSELSALTTYEQYF TGTGCCAGCAGTGAACTGTCGGCCCTTACGACCTACGAGCAGTACTTC
TRBJ1-6 TRBD1 TRBV19 . CASSIFFTGGKLSPLHF TGTGCCAGTAGTATTTTTTTTACAGGGGGAAAACTTTCACCCCTCCACTTT
TRBJ2-7 TRBD1 TRBV18 once CASSPLGTGYSYEQYF TGTGCCAGCTCACCACTCGGGACAGGCTACTCCTACGAGCAGTACTTC
TRBJ1-1 . TRBV25-1 . CASSDTTGRTFF TGTGCCAGCAGTGATACGACGGGGAGGACTTTCTTT
TRBJ2-2 . TRBV2 . CASSEQTTRELFF TGTGCCAGCAGTGAACAAACGACCCGGGAGCTGTTTTTT
TRBJ1-2 . TRBV6-2/TRBV6-3 many CASSYWAPYGYTF TGTGCCAGCAGTTATTGGGCACCCTATGGCTACACCTTC
TRBJ2-5 . TRBV29-1 . CSVGTQQETQYF TGCAGCGTCGGGACACAACAAGAGACCCAGTACTTC
TRBJ1-2 TRBD1 TRBV2 many CAIGTGEGYGYTF TGTGCCATCGGGACAGGGGAAGGGTATGGCTACACCTTC
TRBJ1-2 . TRBV30 . CAWSGTAYGYTF TGTGCCTGGAGTGGGACAGCCTATGGCTACACCTTC
TRBJ2-1 . TRBV7-3 few CASSLGPSSYNEQFF TGTGCCAGCAGCTTAGGGCCCAGCTCCTACAATGAGCAGTTCTTC
TRBJ2-3 TRBD2 TRBV5-5 once CASSLEGLASTDTQYF TGTGCCAGCAGCTTGGAAGGACTAGCTAGCACAGATACGCAGTATTTT
TRBJ1-1 . TRBV5-4 few CASSFEGFEAFF TGTGCCAGCAGCTTTGAGGGGTTTGAAGCTTTCTTT
TRBJ2-7 . TRBV30 . CAWGMDEQYF TGTGCCTGGGGTATGGACGAGCAGTACTTC
TRBJ1-1 . TRBV9 . CASSQGIQVNTEAFF TGTGCCAGCAGCCAAGGAATACAGGTGAACACTGAAGCTTTCTTT
TRBJ2-4 . TRBV29-1 . CSVETRSDGWNIQYF TGCAGCGTTGAAACTAGGTCGGACGGGTGGAACATTCAGTACTTC
TRBJ1-2 . TRBV4-3 few CASRGGSKHGYTF TGCGCCAGCAGGGGGGGGAGTAAGCATGGCTACACCTTC
TRBJ2-7 TRBD2 TRBV19 many CASSIYLAGEIEQYF TGTGCCAGTAGTATCTATCTAGCGGGAGAGATCGAGCAGTACTTC
TRBJ2-7 . TRBV7-9 many CASSPRGGTTYEQYF TGTGCCAGCAGCCCCAGGGGCGGGACTACCTACGAGCAGTACTTC
TRBJ2-5 . TRBV20-1 . CSAIRVWETQYF TGCAGTGCTATCAGGGTTTGGGAGACCCAGTACTTC